One and the same sample provided the 20 T cell receptor beta chains below, sequenced in a study of tissue T cells after allogeneic stem cell transplantation. Specified time point: mouse harvest day 14 after allogeneic transplant. Mouse grafts combined 10^7 T-cell-depleted bone marrow cells with 10^6 splenic CD5+ T cells. Some clones are missing from TCRdb's copy, which holds only in-frame ones; the method was immunoSEQ multiplex PCR. The data hold a few thousand clones, with approximately 50% observed a single time. The sequencing sample was made of gut tissue. The receptors were gathered from a female BALB/c mouse given C57BL/6 T cells with graft-versus-host disease after an allogeneic hematopoietic cell transplant.

Remarks on this clone: The genes and germline here are from mouse. The observed sequence ends 1 residue before the CDR3 terminus, with the missing tail filled in from the germline J gene. The chain links TRBV23 to TRBJ1-1; no DNA check was done on the table's D call, TRBD1. This CDR3 has 13 amino acids. CDR1 is KGHTA and CDR2 is FQNQQP in the germline V gene. CDR3 sequence: CSSSQGRATEVFF. The CDR3 bases that were read are TGCTCCAGCAGTCAAGGCAGGGCCACAGAAGTCTTC.

Notes on this clone: Gene names denote mouse genes. Coverage ceases 1 residue before the CDR3 finishes, and the germline J gene fills in the end. The chain carries TRBV23 and TRBJ2-3; TRBD2, the table's D call, was not compared with the DNA. The germline V gene encodes CDR1 KGHTA and CDR2 FQNQQP. The CDR3 sequence is 15 residues long. CDR3 bases read: TGCTCCAGCAGCCGGACTGGGGGTAGTGCAGAAACGCTGTAT. Protein sequence: CSSSRTGGSAETLY. The entire CDR3 is CSSSRTGGSAETLYF.

Notes on this clone: The gene names here belong to mouse. Read coverage stops 1 residue before the CDR3 terminus; the germline J gene supplies the remainder. This chain joins TRBV12-1 and TRBJ2-3, with TRBD2 matching 13 bases. J gave up 0 bases and V 1 base, and 0 bases lay outside the gene matches. Per the germline V gene, CDR1 is SGHSN and CDR2 is HYEKVE. The CDR3 spans 16 residues. This chain's CDR3 is CASSLGLGGSAETLYF. CDR3 DNA, as far as it was read: TGTGCCAGCTCTCTGGGACTGGGGGGGAGTGCAGAAACGCTGTAT.

As concerns this clone: Mouse germline and gene names are used. CDR3 residues: CASSDRLGGNQDTQYF. Partial CDR3 DNA: TGTGCCAGCAGTGATCGGCTGGGGGGCAACCAAGACACCCAGTAC. V usage is TRBV13-1 and J usage is TRBJ2-5; TRBD2 matches at 8 bases. Read coverage stops 1 residue before the CDR3 terminus; the germline J gene supplies the remainder. Unmatched junction bases numbered 4, after V lost 1 base and J lost 0 bases. CDR1 and CDR2 from the germline V gene are NSHNY and SYGAGN. This CDR3 region has 16 residues.

As regards this clone: Genes and germline are mouse. Read coverage stops 1 residue before the CDR3 terminus; the germline J gene supplies the remainder. J is TRBJ2-7 and V is TRBV5, with TRBD2 matching 8 bases. The CDR3 has 14 residues. Per the germline V gene, CDR1 is LGHNA and CDR2 is YNLKQL (reference sequence). The DNA read from the CDR3 is TGTGCAGCAGCCAAGATCCCTGGGGGGTGGGAACAGTAC. This sequence encodes CAAAKIPGGWEQY. The entire CDR3 sequence reads CAAAKIPGGWEQYF.

For this clone: Mouse germline and gene names are used. The CDR3 goes on 1 residue after the read ends, and that part is filled in from the germline J gene. The rearrangement links TRBV31 to TRBJ2-3; TRBD2 matches at 9 bases. This CDR3 contains 15 residues. V lost 0 bases and J lost 3; bases outside the gene matches: 4. CDR1 and CDR2 from the germline V gene are GKSSPN and SITVG. The CDR3 sequence: CAWSLGGARAETLYF. The DNA read from the CDR3 is TGTGCCTGGAGTCTTGGGGGGGCGCGGGCAGAAACGCTGTAT.

This clone was counted a few times. The genes are named according to mouse. The CDR3 end falls 1 residue outside the read, so it is completed with the germline J gene. The chain recombines TRBV23 with TRBJ2-7; TRBD1 reflects the table's D call only, with no check against the DNA. The CDR3 spans 12 residues. Germline V gene lookup returns CDR1 KGHTA and CDR2 FQNQQP. The sequenced CDR3 bases are TGCTCCAGCAGTCACAGGGGGCGGGAACAGTAC. Translating it yields CSSSHRGREQY. In full, the CDR3 is CSSSHRGREQYF.

About this clone itself: Gene labels here are mouse ones. Read data end 1 residue before the CDR3 end; the end is taken from the germline J gene. V usage is TRBV26 and J usage is TRBJ2-1; 11 nucleotides agree with TRBD2. The germline gives CDR1 KGHPV, CDR2 FQNQEV (reference sequence). The length of the CDR3 is 15 residues. The ends lost 5 bases at V and 3 bases at J; junction bases unmatched: 3. The DNA read from the CDR3 is TGTGCCAGCAGTATCGACTGGGGGGGCTATGCTGAGCAGTTC. Protein sequence: CASSIDWGGYAEQF. The entire CDR3 protein is CASSIDWGGYAEQFF.

In the case of this clone: Genes here carry mouse names. Read coverage stops 1 residue before the CDR3 terminus; the germline J gene supplies the remainder. This rearrangement joins TRBV1 to TRBJ1-2; D is unresolved. Germline CDR1 NSQYPW, CDR2 LRSPGD (reference sequence). The CDR3 extends over 13 amino acids. The germline V and J ends were trimmed by 1 base and 0 bases, with 3 bases remaining between them. CDR3 DNA, as far as it was read: TGCACCTGCAGTGCAGTGGCAAACTCCGACTACACC. Protein product: CTCSAVANSDYT. The full CDR3 reads CTCSAVANSDYTF.

With respect to this clone: Gene names are mouse gene names. The CDR3 goes on 1 residue after the read ends, and that part is filled in from the germline J gene. The J gene is TRBJ2-7, the V gene TRBV26; a weak D match, TRBD2 (6 bases). The CDR3 is 13 residues long. Per germline, CDR1 KGHPV and CDR2 FQNQEV (reference sequence). The V end lost 3 bases, the J end lost 2 bases, and 8 bases lay between the germline ends. The CDR3 is CASSLSGAYEQYF. CDR3 bases read: TGTGCCAGCAGTCTCTCTGGGGCCTATGAACAGTAC.

Of note for this clone: Mouse gene names and germline throughout. The DNA read from the CDR3 is TGTGCAAGCAGCTTAGGGGGGTCTAGTGCAGAAACGCTGTAT. As protein: CASSLGGSSAETLY. The entire CDR3 protein reads CASSLGGSSAETLYF. The V and J genes are TRBV16 and TRBJ2-3; D is tentatively TRBD1 or TRBD2 (5 bases each). The read finishes 1 residue shy of the CDR3 end, and the germline J gene is used to complete it. The CDR3 consists of 15 residues. Looked up from germline, CDR1 is SGHSA and CDR2 is FRNQAP. Trimming stripped 1 base from V and 0 bases from J, with 8 bases between.

This clone occurred a few times. Any gene name here is a mouse gene name. The read terminates 1 residue before the CDR3 end, so the remaining end is supplied by the germline J gene. This chain joins TRBV29 and TRBJ1-2, with 10 bases aligning to TRBD1. Germline V gene data show CDR1 as MSHET and CDR2 as SYDVDS. The CDR3 runs 14 residues. V shed 6 bases and J 3 bases; nucleotides not matched to a gene: 4. The DNA read from the CDR3 is TGTGCTAGCAGCCGGACAGGGGGGGACTCCGACTACACC. Amino acid sequence: CASSRTGGDSDYT. The entire CDR3 sequence reads CASSRTGGDSDYTF.

On this clone: Gene and germline names: mouse. From the germline J gene comes the end of the CDR3, since the read stops 1 residue before it. The chain recombines TRBV12-1 with TRBJ1-4, with no clear D. The CDR3 length is 14 residues. The germline V gene has CDR1 SGHSN and CDR2 HYEKVE. Trimming cost V 0 bases and J 3 bases, with 7 bases left between them. The part of the CDR3 DNA that was read is TGTGCCAGCTCTCTCGAAGCGACCAACGAAAGATTATTT. Its translation: CASSLEATNERLF. The full CDR3 reads CASSLEATNERLFF.

This clone was seen a few times. Here the gene names and germline are mouse. The read stops 1 residue short of the end of the CDR3; the missing end is completed from the germline J gene. This chain uses TRBV12-2 with TRBJ2-7, with TRBD2 as a possible D gene (6 bases). Trimming took off 5 bases at V and 0 bases at J, with 16 bases between the two ends. Germline V gene lookup returns CDR1 SGHLS and CDR2 HYDKME. This CDR3 region has 15 residues. CDR3 sequence: CASFVGGSSSYEQYF. The CDR3 DNA, read in part, is TGTGCCAGCTTCGTCGGGGGGTCTAGCTCCTATGAACAGTAC.

With regard to this clone: Genes here carry mouse names. The covered CDR3 bases are TGTGCCAGCAGCCGGACATTTTCTGGAAATACGCTCTAT. Protein sequence: CASSRTFSGNTLY. The complete CDR3 protein is CASSRTFSGNTLYF. The V call is TRBV26, the J call TRBJ1-3, with D possibly matching TRBD1 (5 bases). The read ends 1 residue before the CDR3 terminus; that terminus is restored from the germline J gene. V lost 6 bases and J 0 bases, leaving 9 bases between the germline ends. The CDR3 extends over 14 amino acids. Germline CDR1 and CDR2: KGHPV and FQNQEV (reference sequence).

This clone has a single count. Gene and germline names: mouse. The CDR3 extends 1 residue past the end of the read, so its final part is completed from the germline J gene. The chain combines TRBV26 with TRBJ1-3; D remains ambiguous. Trimming stripped 3 bases from V and 0 bases from J, with 6 bases between. The germline gives CDR1 KGHPV, CDR2 FQNQEV (reference sequence). The CDR3 has 14 amino acids. Incomplete CDR3 DNA: TGTGCCAGCAGTCTAATCAGTTCTGGAAATACGCTCTAT. The encoded protein is CASSLISSGNTLY. The entire CDR3 reads CASSLISSGNTLYF.

On this clone: Gene names are the mouse ones. The read ends 1 residue early relative to the CDR3; the germline J gene fills the gap. The chain is built from TRBV20 and TRBJ2-2; D possibly matches TRBD1 or TRBD2 (5 bases each). CDR3 length equals 13 residues. Germline-derived CDR1 and CDR2 are GFQATS and STVNSAI. The V end lost 0 bases, the J end lost 5 bases, and 7 bases lay between the germline ends. This chain's CDR3 is CGARDRGTGQLYF. The CDR3 bases that were read are TGTGGTGCTAGGGATCGGGGGACCGGGCAGCTCTAC.

In its sample, this clone is medium-sized. Gene labels here are mouse ones. The CDR3 end lies 1 residue beyond the end of the read and is filled in from the germline J gene. V gene TRBV23 combines with J gene TRBJ1-6; TRBD1 reflects the table's D call only, with no check against the DNA. TRBJ1-6 is classed as an ORF, of uncertain function. CDR1 is KGHTA and CDR2 is FQNQQP in the germline V gene. CDR3 length: 14 residues. CDR3 DNA, as far as it was read: TGCTCCAGCAGTCAATCGGACAGGAATTCGCCCCTCTAC. Encoded protein: CSSSQSDRNSPLY. The CDR3 reads in full as CSSSQSDRNSPLYF.

This clone is deemed medium-sized. These gene names are mouse names. The read falls 1 residue short of the CDR3 end, and the missing part is taken from the germline J gene. This sequence joins TRBV23 and TRBJ2-1; the listed D gene, TRBD2, was not tested against the DNA. There are 16 residues in the CDR3. Per germline, CDR1 KGHTA and CDR2 FQNQQP. The CDR3 loop is CSSSQSGGSNYAEQFF. Incomplete CDR3 DNA: TGCTCCAGCAGTCAATCGGGGGGGTCTAACTATGCTGAGCAGTTC.

The sample holds a few counts of this clone. Gene names are mouse gene names. From the germline J gene comes the end of the CDR3, since the read stops 1 residue before it. The gene calls are TRBV14 and TRBJ2-7; 11 nucleotides match TRBD2. The CDR3 spans 15 residues. Germline lookup yields CDR1 SGHDT and CDR2 FRDEAV. V lost 1 base to trimming and J lost 5 bases; unmatched junction nucleotides: 5. The CDR3 reads CASSFRDWGIDEQYF. The DNA read from the CDR3 is TGTGCCAGCAGTTTCCGGGACTGGGGGATTGATGAACAGTAC. The variable domain in full, completed from reference TRBV14 and TRBJ2-7, reads EAGVTQSPRYAVLQEGQAVSFWCDPISGHDTLYWYQQPRDQGPQLLVYFRDEAVIDNSQLPSDRFSAVRPKGTNSTLKIQSAKQGDTATYLCASSFRDWGIDEQYFGPGTRLTVL.